This T cell receptor (beta chain) was found in a study of T cell responses to AZD1222 COVID-19 vaccine. The count of this clone is one. The method was immunoSEQ multiplex PCR; TCRdb's version includes in-frame clones alone and lacks a portion of them. The sample shows about 180,000 clones, 85% to 95% of them seen only once. This specimen consisted of peripheral blood, obtained 28 days after the second dose of the MenACWY control vaccine. This TCR came from an adult who received the MenACWY meningococcal vaccine as a control.

The CDR3 loop is CAWTRGLQETQYF. The DNA for the CDR3 is TGTGCCTGGACCAGGGGACTACAAGAGACCCAGTACTTC. This chain uses TRBV30 with TRBJ2-5; D is possibly TRBD2 (7 bases). The CDR3 runs 13 residues. Trimming took off 4 bases at V and 2 bases at J, with 11 bases between the two ends. CDR1 and CDR2 (germline): GTSNPN, SVGIG (reference sequence).